This T cell receptor (beta chain) originates from a study of T cell repertoires in cytomegalovirus infection. V shed 7 bases and J 5 bases; nucleotides not matched to a gene: 6. The germline gives CDR1 SEHNR, CDR2 FQNEAQ (reference sequence). This CDR3 spans 14 amino acids. One entry per CDR3 protein results from TCRdb running MiXCR on the reads. Of tens of thousands of distinct CDR3 sequences listed, 20% to 25% are singletons. Findings of the study overall: HLA-C-restricted CMV clonotypes gave the most frequent clonotype in two of eight donors.

This clonotype has more than one count but fewer than ten. Its antigen is not known. This clonotype was sampled from a human donor in good health (CMV status not recorded). Some clones in this sample may be carry-over from other donors' samples. Source: CD8+ T cells from cultured PBMCs, taken from culture after CMV antigen stimulation. The chain uses TRBV7-9 and TRBJ1-2; 11 bases map to TRBD1. The chain's CDR3 is CASTTGTGGYGYTF. The CDR3 DNA follows: TGTGCCAGCACCACCGGGACAGGGGGGTATGGCTACACCTTC.